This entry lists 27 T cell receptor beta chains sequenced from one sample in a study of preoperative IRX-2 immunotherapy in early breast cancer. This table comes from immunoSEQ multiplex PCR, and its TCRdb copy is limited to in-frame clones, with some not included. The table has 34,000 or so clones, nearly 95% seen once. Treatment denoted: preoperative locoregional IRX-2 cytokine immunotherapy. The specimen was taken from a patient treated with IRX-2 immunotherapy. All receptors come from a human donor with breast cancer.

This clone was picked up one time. The CDR3 region is CASSYFGTGNQGYTF. The CDR3 nucleotides are TGTGCCAGCAGTTACTTCGGGACAGGGAACCAGGGCTACACCTTC. V usage is TRBV6-6 and J usage is TRBJ1-2; the match to TRBD1 covers 9 bases. Germline V gene lookup returns CDR1 MNHNY and CDR2 SVGAGI (reference sequence). V gave up 1 base and J gave up 8 bases; unmatched junction bases: 8. This CDR3 is 15 amino acids long.

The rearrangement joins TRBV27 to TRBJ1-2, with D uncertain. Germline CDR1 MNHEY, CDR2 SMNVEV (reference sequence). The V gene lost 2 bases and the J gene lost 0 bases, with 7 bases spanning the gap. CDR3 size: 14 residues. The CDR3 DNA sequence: TGTGCCAGCAGTTTAACCGTATCTAACTATGGCTACACCTTC. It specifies CASSLTVSNYGYTF.

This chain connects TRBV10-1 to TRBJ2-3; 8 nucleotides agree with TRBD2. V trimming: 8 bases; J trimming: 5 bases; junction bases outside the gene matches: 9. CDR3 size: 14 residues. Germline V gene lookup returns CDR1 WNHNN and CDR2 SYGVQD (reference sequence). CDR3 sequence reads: CASRLGGAKDTQYF. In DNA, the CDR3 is TGCGCCAGCCGCCTCGGGGGGGCCAAAGATACGCAGTATTTT.

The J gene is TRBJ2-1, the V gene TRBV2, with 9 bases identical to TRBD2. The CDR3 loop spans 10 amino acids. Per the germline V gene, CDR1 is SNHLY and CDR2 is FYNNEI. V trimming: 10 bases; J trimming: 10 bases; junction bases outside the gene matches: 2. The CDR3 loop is CATLAGEQFF. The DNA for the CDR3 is TGTGCCACCCTAGCGGGGGAGCAGTTCTTC.

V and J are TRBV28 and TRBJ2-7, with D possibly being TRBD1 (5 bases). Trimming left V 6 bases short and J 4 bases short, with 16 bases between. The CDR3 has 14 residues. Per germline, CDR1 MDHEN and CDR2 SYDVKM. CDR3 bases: TGTGCCAGCAGACTCCAGGGTCCCCCTTACGAGCAGTACTTC. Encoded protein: CASRLQGPPYEQYF.

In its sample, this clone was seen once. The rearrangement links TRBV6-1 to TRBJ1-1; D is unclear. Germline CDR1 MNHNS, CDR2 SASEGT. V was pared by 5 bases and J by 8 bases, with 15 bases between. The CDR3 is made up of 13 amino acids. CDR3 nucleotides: TGTGCCAGCAGTCAAGACCGGAGGCCAGAAGCTTTCTTT. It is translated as CASSQDRRPEAFF.

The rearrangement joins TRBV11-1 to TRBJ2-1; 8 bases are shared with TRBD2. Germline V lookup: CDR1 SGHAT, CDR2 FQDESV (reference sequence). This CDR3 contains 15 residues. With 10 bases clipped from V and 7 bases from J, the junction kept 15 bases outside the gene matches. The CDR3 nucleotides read TGTGCCACCTATAGAGCGGGGGCCGGGGGAAATGAGCAGTTCTTC. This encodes CATYRAGAGGNEQFF.

The CDR3 DNA is TGTGCCAGCTACGAGGATCGCGAGCAGTACTTC. This codes for CASYEDREQYF. The V and J genes are TRBV2 and TRBJ2-7; D is unresolved. This CDR3 has 11 residues. Trimming cost V 8 bases and J 6 bases, with 11 bases left between them. Per the germline V gene, CDR1 is SNHLY and CDR2 is FYNNEI. Full variable domain (outside the CDR3, taken from reference TRBV2 and TRBJ2-7): EPEVTQTPSHQVTQMGQEVILRCVPISNHLYFYWYRQILGQKVEFLVSFYNNEISEKSEIFDDQFSVERPDGSNFTLKIRSTKLEDSAMYFCASYEDREQYFGPGTRLTVT.

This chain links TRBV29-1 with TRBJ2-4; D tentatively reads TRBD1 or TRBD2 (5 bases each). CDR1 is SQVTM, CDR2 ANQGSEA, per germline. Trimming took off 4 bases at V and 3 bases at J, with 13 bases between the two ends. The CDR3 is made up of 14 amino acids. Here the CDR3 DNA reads TGCAGCGTTGCTCGAGGGGTAGGCAAAAACATTCAGTACTTC. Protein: CSVARGVGKNIQYF.

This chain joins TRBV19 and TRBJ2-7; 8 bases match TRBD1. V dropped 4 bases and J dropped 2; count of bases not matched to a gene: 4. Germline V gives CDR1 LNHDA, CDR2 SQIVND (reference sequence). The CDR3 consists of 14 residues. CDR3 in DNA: TGTGCCAGTAGTACCGGACAGGGCCCCTACGAGCAGTACTTC. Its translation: CASSTGQGPYEQYF.

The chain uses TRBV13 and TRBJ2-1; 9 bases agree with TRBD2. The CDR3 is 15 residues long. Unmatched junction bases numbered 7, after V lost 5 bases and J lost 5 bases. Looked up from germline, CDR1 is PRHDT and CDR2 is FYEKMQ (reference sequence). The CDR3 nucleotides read TGTGCCAGCAGCCTCCTAGCGGGACTCGACAATGAGCAGTTCTTC. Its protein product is CASSLLAGLDNEQFF.

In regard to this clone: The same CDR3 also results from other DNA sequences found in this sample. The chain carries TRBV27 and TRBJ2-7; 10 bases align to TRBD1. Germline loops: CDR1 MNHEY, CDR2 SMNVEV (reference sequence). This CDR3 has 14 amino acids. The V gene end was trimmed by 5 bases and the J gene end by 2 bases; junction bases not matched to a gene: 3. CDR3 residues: CASSLGQGAYEQYF. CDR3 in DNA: TGTGCCAGCAGTCTTGGACAGGGGGCCTACGAGCAGTACTTC.

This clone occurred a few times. The CDR3 loop is CASTAGSGYGYTF. DNA for the CDR3: TGTGCCAGCACCGCAGGTAGCGGGTATGGCTACACCTTC. The chain couples TRBV25-1 to TRBJ1-2; D remains unclear. This CDR3 is built from 13 residues. Germline CDR1 MGHDK, CDR2 SYGVNS. Trimming pared 7 bases from V and 5 bases from J, leaving 14 bases between.

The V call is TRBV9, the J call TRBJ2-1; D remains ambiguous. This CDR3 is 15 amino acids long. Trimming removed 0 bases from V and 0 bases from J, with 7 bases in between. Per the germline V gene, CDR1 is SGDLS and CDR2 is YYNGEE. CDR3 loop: CASSVDVSSYNEQFF. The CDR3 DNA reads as TGTGCCAGCAGCGTAGATGTCAGCTCCTACAATGAGCAGTTCTTC.

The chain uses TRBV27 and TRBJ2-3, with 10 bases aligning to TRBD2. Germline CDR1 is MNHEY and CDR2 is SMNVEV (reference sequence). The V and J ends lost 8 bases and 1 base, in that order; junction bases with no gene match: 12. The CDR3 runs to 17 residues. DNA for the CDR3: TGTGCCAGCGCGTACGAAGGCGGGACTAGCGGCACAGATACGCAGTATTTT. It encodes CASAYEGGTSGTDTQYF.

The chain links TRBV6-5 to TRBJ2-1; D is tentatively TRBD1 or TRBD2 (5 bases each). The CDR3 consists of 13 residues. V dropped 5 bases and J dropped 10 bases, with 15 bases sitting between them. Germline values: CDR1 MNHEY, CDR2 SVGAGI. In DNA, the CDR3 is TGTGCCAGCAGTAGGGACCTTACCCAAGAGCAGTTCTTC. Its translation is CASSRDLTQEQFF.

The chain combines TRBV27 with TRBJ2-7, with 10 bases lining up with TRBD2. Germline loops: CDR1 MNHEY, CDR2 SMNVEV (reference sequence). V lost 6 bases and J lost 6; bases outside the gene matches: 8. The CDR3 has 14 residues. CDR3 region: CASSRAGGPLEQYF. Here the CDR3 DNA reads TGTGCCAGCAGCCGAGCGGGAGGGCCGCTCGAGCAGTACTTC.

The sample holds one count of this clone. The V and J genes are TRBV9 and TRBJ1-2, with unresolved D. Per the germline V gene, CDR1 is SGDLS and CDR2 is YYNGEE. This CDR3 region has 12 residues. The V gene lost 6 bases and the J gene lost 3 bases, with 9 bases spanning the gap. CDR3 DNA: TGTGCCAGCACAGAAGCACACTATGGCTACACCTTC. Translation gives CASTEAHYGYTF.

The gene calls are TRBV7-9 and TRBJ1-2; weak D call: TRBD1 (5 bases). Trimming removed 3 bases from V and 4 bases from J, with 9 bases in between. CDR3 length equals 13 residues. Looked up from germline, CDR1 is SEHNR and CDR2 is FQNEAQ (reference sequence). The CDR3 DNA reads TGTGCCAGCAGCTTGAGGACATTCTATGGCTACACCTTC. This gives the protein CASSLRTFYGYTF.

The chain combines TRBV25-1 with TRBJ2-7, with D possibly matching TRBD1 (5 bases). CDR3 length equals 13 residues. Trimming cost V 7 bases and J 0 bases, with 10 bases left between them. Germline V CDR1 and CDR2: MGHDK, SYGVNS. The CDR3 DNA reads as TGTGCCAGCACGGACATCTACTCCTACGAGCAGTACTTC. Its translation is CASTDIYSYEQYF.

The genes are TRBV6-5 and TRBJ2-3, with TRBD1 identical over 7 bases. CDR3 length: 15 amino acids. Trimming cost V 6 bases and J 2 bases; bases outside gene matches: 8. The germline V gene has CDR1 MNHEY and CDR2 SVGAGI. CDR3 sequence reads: CASRLQGPLTDTQYF. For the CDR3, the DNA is TGTGCCAGCAGACTACAGGGGCCGCTCACAGATACGCAGTATTTT.

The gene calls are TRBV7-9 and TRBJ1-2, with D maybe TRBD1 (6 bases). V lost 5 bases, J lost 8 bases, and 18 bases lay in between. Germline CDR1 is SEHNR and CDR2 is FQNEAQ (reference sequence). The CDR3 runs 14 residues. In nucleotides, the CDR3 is TGTGCCAGCAGCCGCACGGAGGGGGGTGCCGGCTACACCTTC. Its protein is CASSRTEGGAGYTF.

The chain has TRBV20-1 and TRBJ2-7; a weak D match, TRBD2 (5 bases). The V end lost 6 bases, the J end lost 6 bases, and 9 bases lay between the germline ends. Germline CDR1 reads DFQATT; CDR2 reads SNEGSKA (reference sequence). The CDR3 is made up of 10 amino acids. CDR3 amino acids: CSAMTTEQYF. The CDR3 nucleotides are TGCAGTGCCATGACTACCGAGCAGTACTTC.

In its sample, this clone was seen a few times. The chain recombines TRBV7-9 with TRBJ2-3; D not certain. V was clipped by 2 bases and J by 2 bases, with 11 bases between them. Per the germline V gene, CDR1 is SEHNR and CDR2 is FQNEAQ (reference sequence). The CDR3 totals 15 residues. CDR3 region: CASSLRAGNTDTQYF. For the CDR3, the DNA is TGTGCCAGCAGCTTACGGGCAGGCAACACAGATACGCAGTATTTT.

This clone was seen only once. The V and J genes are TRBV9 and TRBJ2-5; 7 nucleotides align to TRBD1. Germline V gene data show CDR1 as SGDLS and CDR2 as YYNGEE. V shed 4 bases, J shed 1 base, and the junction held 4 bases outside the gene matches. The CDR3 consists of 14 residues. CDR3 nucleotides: TGTGCCAGCAGCTTACAGGGGACCCAAGAGACCCAGTACTTC. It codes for CASSLQGTQETQYF.

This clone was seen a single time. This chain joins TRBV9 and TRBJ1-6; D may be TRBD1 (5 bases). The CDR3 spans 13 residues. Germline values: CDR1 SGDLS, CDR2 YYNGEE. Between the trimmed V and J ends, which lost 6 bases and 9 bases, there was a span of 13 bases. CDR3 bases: TGTGCCAGCAATGAAGGGGCCGGTTCACCCCTCCACTTT. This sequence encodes CASNEGAGSPLHF.

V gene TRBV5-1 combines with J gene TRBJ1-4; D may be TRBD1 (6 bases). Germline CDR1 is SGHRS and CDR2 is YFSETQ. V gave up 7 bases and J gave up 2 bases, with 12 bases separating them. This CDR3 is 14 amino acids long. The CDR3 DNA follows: TGCGCCAGCTGCCCGGACAGTACTAATGAAAAACTGTTTTTT. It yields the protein CASCPDSTNEKLFF.